This entry describes one TCR beta chain. This sample is drawn from a study of blood T cell repertoires in COVID-19. As for the study in general: The analysed material was cDNA or gDNA that came from T cells, B-cell-depleted T cells, or PBMCs.

Clones were read by immunoSEQ multiplex PCR, and TCRdb kept only the in-frame ones, dropping some. The sample gives more than 95,000 clones, around four fifths of which show up once; about 5% is in the top ten. The material sequenced was peripheral blood. This sequence was found in a man between 60 and 75 years old with acute or convalescent COVID-19.

The chain's CDR3 is CASSLGQGDGNTIYF. The CDR3 DNA is TGCGCCAGCAGCTTGGGTCAGGGTGACGGAAACACCATATATTTT. V and J are TRBV5-1 and TRBJ1-3; D possibly corresponds to TRBD1 (5 bases). CDR1 is SGHRS, CDR2 YFSETQ, per germline. V lost 0 bases and J 4 bases, leaving 11 bases between the germline ends. There are 15 residues in the CDR3.